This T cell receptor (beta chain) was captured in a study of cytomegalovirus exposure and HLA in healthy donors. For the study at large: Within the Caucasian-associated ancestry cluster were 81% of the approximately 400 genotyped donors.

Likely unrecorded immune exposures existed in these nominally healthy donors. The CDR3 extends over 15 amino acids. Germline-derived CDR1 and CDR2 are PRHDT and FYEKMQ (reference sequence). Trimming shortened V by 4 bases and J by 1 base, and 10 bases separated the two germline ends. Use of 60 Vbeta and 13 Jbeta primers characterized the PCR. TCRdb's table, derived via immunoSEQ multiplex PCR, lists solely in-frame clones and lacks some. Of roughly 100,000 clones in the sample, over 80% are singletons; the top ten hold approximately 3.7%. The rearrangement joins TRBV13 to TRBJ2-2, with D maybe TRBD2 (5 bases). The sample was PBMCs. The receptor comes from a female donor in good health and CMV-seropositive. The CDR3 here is CASSSEGGNTGELFF. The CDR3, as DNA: TGTGCCAGCAGCTCCGAGGGCGGGAACACCGGGGAGCTGTTTTTT.